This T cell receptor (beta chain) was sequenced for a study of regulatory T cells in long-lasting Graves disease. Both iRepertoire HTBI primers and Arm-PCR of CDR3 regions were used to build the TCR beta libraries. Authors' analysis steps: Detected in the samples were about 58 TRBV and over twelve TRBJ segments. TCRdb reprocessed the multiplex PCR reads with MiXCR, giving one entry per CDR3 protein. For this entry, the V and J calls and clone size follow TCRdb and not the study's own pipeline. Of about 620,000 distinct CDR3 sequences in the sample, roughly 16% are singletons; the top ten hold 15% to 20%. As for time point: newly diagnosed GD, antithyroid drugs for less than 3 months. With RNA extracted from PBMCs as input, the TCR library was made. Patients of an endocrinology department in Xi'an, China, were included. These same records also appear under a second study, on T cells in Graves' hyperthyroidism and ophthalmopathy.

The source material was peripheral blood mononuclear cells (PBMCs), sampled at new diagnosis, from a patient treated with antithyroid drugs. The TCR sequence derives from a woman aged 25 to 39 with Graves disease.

The CDR3 sequence: CASTYRTSGRDYEQYF. The CDR3 region has the DNA TGCGCCAGCACATATCGGACTAGCGGGAGGGACTACGAGCAGTACTTC. The chain employs TRBV10-1 and TRBJ2-7; 15 positions agree with TRBD2. Germline CDR1 is WNHNN and CDR2 is SYGVQD (reference sequence). This CDR3 comprises 16 residues. With V trimmed by 7 bases and J by 3 bases, 7 bases remained unmatched.